This T cell receptor (beta chain) was sequenced during a study of graft-versus-host responses after intestinal transplantation. Study background: For two to four years after anti-thymocyte globulin induction, all recipients took tacrolimus and steroids.

Trimming stripped 5 bases from V and 1 base from J, with 6 bases between. This CDR3 is built from 12 residues. Per the germline V gene, CDR1 is SGHRS and CDR2 is YFSETQ. Points from the study as a whole: GvH clone levels peaked in circulation, and this peak was associated with early post-transplant HvG declines. Investigators detected GvH clones in recipient marrow, with some emerging earlier in ileum or blood.

Using immunoSEQ multiplex PCR, the repertoire was profiled, and TCRdb retains in-frame clones only, with some absent. This sample has 85,000 to 130,000 clones; about 90% occur once, and the top ten carry 0.7% to 0.9%. About this clone: Antigen unknown.

The rearrangement joins TRBV5-1 to TRBJ2-5; D is uncertain. The source is a human donor who received an intestinal transplant. The material was unstimulated CD4+ T cells sorted from spleen or lymph node cells, obtained before intestinal transplant. This CDR3 is CASSSGQETQYF. CDR3 nucleotides: TGCGCCAGCAGTTCCGGCCAAGAGACCCAGTACTTC.